The 17 T cell receptor beta chains presented below share a single source sample, sequenced in a study of blood T cell repertoires in COVID-19. The repertoire was sequenced with immunoSEQ multiplex PCR; TCRdb's copy has only in-frame clones and lacks some. The data show some 240,000 clones, nearly 90% seen once. The source material was peripheral blood. The receptors originated from a woman aged 55-69 years with COVID-19, enrolled during active disease.

The chain links TRBV3-1 (or the pseudogene TRBV3-2) to TRBJ1-2, with 10 bases aligning to TRBD1. Per the germline V gene, CDR1 is LGHDT and CDR2 is YNNKEL (reference sequence). V was pared by 4 bases and J by 6 bases, with 2 bases of the junction left unmatched. This CDR3 spans 13 amino acids. The DNA for the CDR3 is TGTGCCAGCAGCCCCGGGACAGGGGATGGCTACACCTTC. The encoded protein is CASSPGTGDGYTF.

Only a few counts were recorded for this clone. V is TRBV5-1 and J is TRBJ1-1; D is undetermined. Trimming removed 4 bases from V and 4 bases from J, with 14 bases in between. Germline V lookup: CDR1 SGHRS, CDR2 YFSETQ. This CDR3 contains 14 residues. The CDR3 protein is CASSTSGGGTEAFF. CDR3 DNA sequence: TGCGCCAGCAGCACCTCGGGAGGAGGCACTGAAGCTTTCTTT.

CDR3 DNA sequence: TGTGCCAGCAAGGAGGGCACGGGGCCCCAGCATTTT. Amino acids: CASKEGTGPQHF. The chain uses TRBV12-3 or TRBV12-4 and TRBJ1-5; D is unresolved. This CDR3 is 12 amino acids long. V dropped 7 bases and J dropped 9 bases, with 13 bases sitting between them.

The chain joins TRBV9 to TRBJ2-2; 9 nucleotides match TRBD1. Looked up from germline, CDR1 is SGDLS and CDR2 is YYNGEE. The V and J ends lost 3 bases and 2 bases, in that order; junction bases with no gene match: 5. This CDR3 has 16 residues. The CDR3 loop reads CASSARDRVNTGELFF. The CDR3, as DNA: TGTGCCAGCAGCGCCCGGGACAGGGTAAACACCGGGGAGCTGTTTTTT.

This sequence joins TRBV6-2 or TRBV6-3 and TRBJ2-2, with 8 nucleotides matching TRBD1. Losses at the gene ends were 4 bases for V and 9 bases for J; bases not matched to a gene: 10. This CDR3 is built from 15 residues. Per germline, CDR1 MNHEY and CDR2 SVGEGT. This CDR3 reads CASSFQDRVYWELFF. The CDR3 nucleotides are TGTGCCAGCAGTTTCCAGGACAGGGTCTATTGGGAGCTGTTTTTT.

This clone was seen a handful of times. The chain is built from TRBV6-5 and TRBJ1-2; D is ambiguous. CDR1 and CDR2 from the germline V gene are MNHEY and SVGAGI. The CDR3 consists of 13 residues. The ends were cut back, 2 bases at V and 3 bases at J, with 7 bases in the middle. The CDR3 loop reads CASSYRSYYGYTF. The CDR3 coding sequence is TGTGCCAGCAGTTACCGGAGTTACTATGGCTACACCTTC.

This chain joins TRBV6-6 and TRBJ2-3; D is uncertain. Germline-derived CDR1 and CDR2 are MNHNY and SVGAGI (reference sequence). V lost 7 bases to trimming and J lost 1 base, with 9 bases between them. CDR3 length: 13 residues. CDR3: CASNTPGTDTQYF. CDR3 sequence (DNA): TGTGCCAGCAATACCCCGGGCACAGATACGCAGTATTTT.

This chain links TRBV4-3 with TRBJ1-5, with D tentatively TRBD1 (5 bases). The CDR3 has 14 amino acids. The V end lost 1 base, the J end lost 4 bases, and 8 bases lay between the germline ends. Per germline, CDR1 LGHNA and CDR2 YSLEER. The CDR3, as DNA: TGCGCCAGCAGCCAAGGGCCAGGGAATCAGCCCCAGCATTTT. As protein: CASSQGPGNQPQHF.

CDR3 sequence (DNA): TGTGCCAGCAGTCCAACCGGGACAGGGAACTACGAGCAGTACTTC. Encoded protein: CASSPTGTGNYEQYF. The rearrangement joins TRBV25-1 to TRBJ2-7, with TRBD1 matching 9 bases. The CDR3 length is 15 residues. Germline V lookup: CDR1 MGHDK, CDR2 SYGVNS. V dropped 5 bases and J dropped 3; count of bases not matched to a gene: 8.

This clone was recorded once. This CDR3 is CASSYGTGVGNYGYTF. The CDR3 region has the DNA TGCGCCAGCAGCTATGGGACAGGGGTGGGAAACTATGGCTACACCTTC. The J gene is TRBJ1-2, the V gene TRBV5-1; 10 bases map to TRBD1. V lost 3 bases to trimming and J lost 2 bases; unmatched junction nucleotides: 7. From germline, CDR1 is SGHRS and CDR2 YFSETQ. The CDR3 totals 16 residues.

This chain connects TRBV10-1 to TRBJ1-6; no firm D call. Trimming pared 7 bases from V and 11 bases from J, leaving 15 bases between. Germline V lookup: CDR1 WNHNN, CDR2 SYGVQD (reference sequence). The CDR3 is 13 amino acids. The CDR3 loop reads CASTRGSRAPLHF. For the CDR3, the DNA is TGCGCCAGCACCCGAGGGTCCCGGGCACCCCTCCACTTT.

V usage is TRBV29-1 and J usage is TRBJ1-2; unclear D gene. The CDR3 is 14 residues long. The V end was cut by 2 bases, the J end by 0 bases, with 10 bases between. Per germline, CDR1 SQVTM and CDR2 ANQGSEA. CDR3 bases: TGCAGCGTTGAAAGAACACCGACTAACTATGGCTACACCTTC. It codes for CSVERTPTNYGYTF.

This chain joins TRBV29-1 and TRBJ2-3; unclear D gene. The CDR3 consists of 11 residues. Germline V gives CDR1 SQVTM, CDR2 ANQGSEA. With 4 bases removed from V and 6 bases from J, the gap between germline ends came to 8 bases. This CDR3 reads CSVASRDTQYF. The DNA of the CDR3 is TGCAGCGTTGCCAGCAGGGATACGCAGTATTTT.

The V gene is TRBV6-6, the J gene TRBJ2-5; no definite D call. In germline, CDR1 is MNHNY, CDR2 SVGAGI (reference sequence). This CDR3 comprises 12 residues. Trimming cost V 7 bases and J 4 bases, with 10 bases left between them. The CDR3 is CASTLGRETQYF. The CDR3 region has the DNA TGTGCCAGCACCCTGGGCCGAGAGACCCAGTACTTC.

V is TRBV19 and J is TRBJ1-5, with a weak D call TRBD1 (5 bases). V lost 1 base to trimming and J lost 1 base, with 11 bases between them. Per the germline V gene, CDR1 is LNHDA and CDR2 is SQIVND (reference sequence). There are 16 residues in the CDR3. The CDR3 region is CASSIVPGWSNQPQHF. In DNA, the CDR3 is TGTGCCAGTAGTATAGTGCCAGGGTGGAGCAATCAGCCCCAGCATTTT.

The chain couples TRBV5-4 to TRBJ1-1; 7 bases are shared with TRBD1. CDR3 size: 15 residues. CDR1 and CDR2 (germline): SGHNT, YYREEE (reference sequence). The trim removed 0 bases at V and 1 base at J, leaving 3 bases unmatched. The DNA of the CDR3 is TGTGCCAGCAGCTTGGCGGGACAGCCGAACACTGAAGCTTTCTTT. This sequence encodes CASSLAGQPNTEAFF.

This chain links TRBV7-9 with TRBJ2-7, with TRBD1 identical over 7 bases. Trimming took 5 bases from V and 1 from J; bases not matched to a gene: 2. Germline V gene sequence: CDR1 SEHNR, CDR2 FQNEAQ (reference sequence). This CDR3 spans 13 amino acids. The CDR3 loop reads CASSGQESYEQYF. The CDR3 DNA reads TGTGCCAGCAGCGGACAGGAGTCCTACGAGCAGTACTTC.